This T cell receptor beta chain is from a study of human T cells and chemical hapten exposure. Findings and limits, study-wide: High-frequency TCRs, those above 1 in 1000, stayed the same after DPC sensitization.

This clonotype was recorded at least ten times. The antigen is undetermined. Time point given: pre-sensitization, week 0. Treatment in this sample: therapeutic diphenylcyclopropenone sensitization with weekly scalp DPC. Unique molecular identifiers were attached to individual cDNA molecules within the library. TCRdb re-analysed the RACE reads in MiXCR, keeping a single row per CDR3 protein. The profile shows some 330,000 distinct CDR3 sequences, 4.5% to 7% of them singletons. The starting material was whole blood, obtained in connection with sensitization to the hapten diphenylcyclopropenone (DPC). This sequence was found in a young woman with alopecia areata. Some clones in this sample may be carry-over from other donors' samples.

CDR3 in DNA: TGTGCCAGCAGCTGGACAGGACTTATGAACACTGAAGCTTTCTTT. Translating it yields CASSWTGLMNTEAFF. The genes are TRBV27 and TRBJ1-1, with TRBD1 identical over 7 bases. Germline V gene data show CDR1 as MNHEY and CDR2 as SMNVEV (reference sequence). The CDR3 runs 15 residues. The ends lost 6 bases at V and 0 bases at J; junction bases unmatched: 7.